Listed below are T cell receptor beta chains from one sample, sequenced in a study of blood T cell repertoires in COVID-19. Only in-frame clones appear in the TCRdb table, and some are missing; sequencing was by immunoSEQ multiplex PCR. The repertoire consists of about 100,000 clones, with about 89% occurring once and the leading ten covering 11%. Sequenced material: peripheral blood. These receptors were obtained from a woman under 40 with acute or convalescent COVID-19. The CDR3 runs from the conserved cysteine through the conserved F or W. Each record gives: D gene, clone size, V gene, J gene, CDR3 protein, CDR3 DNA. A D gene is named only where the DNA matches it firmly. The listing skips clone size in some rows; elsewhere it reads once, few, many or a size class.

d_gene: TRBD1; abundance: -; v_gene: TRBV24-1; j_gene: TRBJ1-2; CDR3aa: CATSDPDRGLLDGYTF; CDR3nt: TGTGCCACCAGTGATCCCGACAGGGGGCTTCTAGATGGCTACACCTTC
d_gene: -; abundance: -; v_gene: TRBV27; j_gene: TRBJ1-5; CDR3aa: CASSARQNNQPQHF; CDR3nt: TGTGCCAGCAGTGCCCGACAGAACAATCAGCCCCAGCATTTT
d_gene: -; abundance: -; v_gene: TRBV5-1; j_gene: TRBJ2-2; CDR3aa: CASSFDLNSLPGELFF; CDR3nt: TGCGCCAGCAGCTTCGACCTGAACAGCCTACCCGGGGAGCTGTTTTTT
d_gene: -; abundance: -; v_gene: TRBV28; j_gene: TRBJ1-1; CDR3aa: CASSLGGPGEAFF; CDR3nt: TGTGCCAGCAGCCTGGGGGGGCCCGGTGAAGCTTTCTTT
d_gene: -; abundance: -; v_gene: TRBV12-3/TRBV12-4; j_gene: TRBJ1-2; CDR3aa: CASAEGGVYTF; CDR3nt: TGTGCCAGCGCCGAAGGGGGTGTCTACACCTTC
d_gene: -; abundance: -; v_gene: TRBV4-1; j_gene: TRBJ2-1; CDR3aa: CASSQEWGRRNEQFF; CDR3nt: TGCGCCAGCAGCCAAGAGTGGGGGCGCAGAAATGAGCAGTTCTTC
d_gene: -; abundance: -; v_gene: TRBV5-1; j_gene: TRBJ1-1; CDR3aa: CASSLLTDPNTEAFF; CDR3nt: TGCGCCAGCAGCCTTCTGACAGACCCCAACACTGAAGCTTTCTTT
d_gene: TRBD1; abundance: -; v_gene: TRBV19; j_gene: TRBJ2-7; CDR3aa: CASASTGDSYEQYF; CDR3nt: TGTGCCAGTGCCTCAACAGGGGACTCCTACGAGCAGTACTTC
d_gene: -; abundance: once; v_gene: TRBV14; j_gene: TRBJ1-5; CDR3aa: CASSQAGNQPQHF; CDR3nt: TGTGCCAGCAGCCAAGCAGGCAATCAGCCCCAGCATTTT
d_gene: -; abundance: -; v_gene: TRBV28; j_gene: TRBJ1-2; CDR3aa: CASSPGGTVGIYGYTF; CDR3nt: TGTGCCAGCAGCCCCGGAGGAACAGTTGGTATCTATGGCTACACCTTC
d_gene: -; abundance: -; v_gene: TRBV6-6; j_gene: TRBJ2-7; CDR3aa: CASSLQGYEQYF; CDR3nt: TGTGCCAGCAGTTTACAGGGTTACGAGCAGTACTTC
d_gene: -; abundance: -; v_gene: TRBV18; j_gene: TRBJ2-1; CDR3aa: CASSPPNRDSYNEQFF; CDR3nt: TGTGCCAGCTCACCACCGAACAGGGACTCCTACAATGAGCAGTTCTTC
d_gene: -; abundance: once; v_gene: TRBV28; j_gene: TRBJ1-5; CDR3aa: CASSSGGFGNQPQHF; CDR3nt: TGTGCCAGCAGTTCCGGGGGATTTGGCAATCAGCCCCAGCATTTT
d_gene: TRBD1; abundance: -; v_gene: TRBV7-3; j_gene: TRBJ1-1; CDR3aa: CASSSSGGSNTEAFF; CDR3nt: TGTGCCAGCAGCTCCTCAGGGGGCAGCAACACTGAAGCTTTCTTT
d_gene: -; abundance: -; v_gene: TRBV2; j_gene: TRBJ2-1; CDR3aa: CASSEGWRVLLDNEQFF; CDR3nt: TGTGCCAGCAGTGAAGGATGGCGGGTTTTATTGGACAATGAGCAGTTCTTC
d_gene: TRBD1; abundance: few; v_gene: TRBV6-6; j_gene: TRBJ1-2; CDR3aa: CASGVPGQIDGYTF; CDR3nt: TGTGCCAGCGGAGTACCGGGACAGATCGATGGCTACACCTTC
d_gene: TRBD1; abundance: -; v_gene: TRBV3-1/TRBV3-2; j_gene: TRBJ1-3; CDR3aa: CASSQGGTGCSF; CDR3nt: TGTGCCAGCAGCCAAGGGGGGACAGGGTGTTCGTTT
d_gene: -; abundance: -; v_gene: TRBV20-1; j_gene: TRBJ2-3; CDR3aa: CSARAWDTQYF; CDR3nt: TGCAGTGCTCGCGCATGGGATACGCAGTATTTT
d_gene: TRBD2; abundance: -; v_gene: TRBV27; j_gene: TRBJ2-7; CDR3aa: CASSPGLAGGGGLEQYF; CDR3nt: TGTGCCAGCAGTCCGGGACTAGCAGGGGGTGGAGGTTTAGAGCAGTACTTC
d_gene: TRBD1; abundance: -; v_gene: TRBV6-1; j_gene: TRBJ1-5; CDR3aa: CASSEALPDRALSNQPQHF; CDR3nt: TGTGCCAGCAGTGAAGCGCTTCCCGACAGGGCGTTGAGCAATCAGCCCCAGCATTTT
d_gene: -; abundance: -; v_gene: TRBV2; j_gene: TRBJ2-5; CDR3aa: CASTPTDSQETQYF; CDR3nt: TGTGCCAGCACCCCGACAGACAGCCAAGAGACCCAGTACTTC
d_gene: TRBD2; abundance: -; v_gene: TRBV5-1; j_gene: TRBJ2-3; CDR3aa: CASTPQGLAGGPRTDTQYF; CDR3nt: TGCGCCAGCACCCCGCAGGGACTAGCGGGGGGGCCCCGCACAGATACGCAGTATTTT
d_gene: TRBD1; abundance: -; v_gene: TRBV7-2; j_gene: TRBJ1-6; CDR3aa: CASRPRTGGAGSPLHF; CDR3nt: TGTGCCAGCAGACCCCGCACAGGGGGCGCGGGTTCACCCCTCCACTTT
d_gene: TRBD2; abundance: few; v_gene: TRBV28; j_gene: TRBJ2-3; CDR3aa: CASTTGGSLYTQYF; CDR3nt: TGTGCCAGCACCACGGGGGGGTCCCTTTATACGCAGTATTTT
d_gene: -; abundance: -; v_gene: TRBV19; j_gene: TRBJ1-5; CDR3aa: CASRHRDSSIRNQPQHF; CDR3nt: TGTGCCAGTAGACACCGGGACTCTAGTATCCGCAATCAGCCCCAGCATTTT
d_gene: -; abundance: -; v_gene: TRBV7-8; j_gene: TRBJ2-4; CDR3aa: CASSYGGVRDIQYF; CDR3nt: TGTGCCAGCAGCTACGGGGGTGTAAGGGACATTCAGTACTTC
d_gene: -; abundance: -; v_gene: TRBV4-1; j_gene: TRBJ1-1; CDR3aa: CASRLAGNGGTEAFF; CDR3nt: TGCGCCAGCAGGCTTGCGGGGAACGGGGGGACTGAAGCTTTCTTT